Listed here are 28 T cell receptor beta chains from one sample, sequenced in a study of patients and donors after allogeneic stem cell transplantation. TCRdb redid the calling of the RT-PCR reads with MiXCR, one entry per CDR3 protein. The sample includes about 110,000 distinct CDR3 sequences, over 30% seen only once; the top ten take more than 25%. Sample: blood, either unsorted or a sorted T cell fraction (not recorded which). These receptors originate from a human donor who was either an allogeneic HSCT recipient or a stem cell or donor lymphocyte infusion donor (not recorded which). It is not recorded whose cells these are; they may come from a transplant donor.

The CDR3 bases are TGTGCCATCAGTGGGGGACCAGCAACTAATGAAAAACTGTTTTTT. Translating it yields CAISGGPATNEKLFF. The chain has TRBV10-3 and TRBJ1-4; D is possibly TRBD1 (5 bases). This CDR3 contains 15 residues. CDR1 is ENHRY and CDR2 is SYGVKD in the germline V gene. V was shortened by 4 bases and J by 0 bases, with 9 bases between the two germline ends.

This clonotype was seen only a few times. This chain connects TRBV14 to TRBJ1-2; D gene uncertain. Looked up from germline, CDR1 is SGHDN and CDR2 is FVKESK. The CDR3 sequence is 13 residues long. V lost 2 bases and J lost 4, with 8 bases in between. The CDR3 here is CASSQRQAYGYTF. For the CDR3, the DNA is TGTGCCAGCAGCCAACGGCAGGCCTATGGCTACACCTTC. The variable domain in full, completed from reference TRBV14 and TRBJ1-2, reads EAGVTQFPSHSVIEKGQTVTLRCDPISGHDNLYWYRRVMGKEIKFLLHFVKESKQDESGMPNNRFLAERTGGTYSTLKVQPAELEDSGVYFCASSQRQAYGYTFGSGTRLTVV.

This clonotype has a handful of counts. V is TRBV7-2 and J is TRBJ2-2, with D unresolved. Germline V gene lookup returns CDR1 SGHTA and CDR2 FQGNSA. V was trimmed by 2 bases and J by 4 bases, leaving 8 bases between them. The CDR3 spans 14 residues. The CDR3 sequence is CASSLLLPTGELFF. In DNA, the CDR3 is TGTGCCAGCAGCTTATTACTACCCACCGGGGAGCTGTTTTTT. The variable domain in full, completed from reference TRBV7-2 and TRBJ2-2, reads GAGVSQSPSNKVTEKGKDVELRCDPISGHTALYWYRQSLGQGLEFLIYFQGNSAPDKSGLPSDRFSAERTGGSVSTLTIQRTQQEDSAVYLCASSLLLPTGELFFGEGSRLTVL.

The sample holds a few counts of this clonotype. The rearrangement joins TRBV7-2 to TRBJ1-2; the D gene is possibly TRBD1 (6 bases). This CDR3 contains 14 residues. The germline gives CDR1 SGHTA, CDR2 FQGNSA. V was clipped by 4 bases and J by 8 bases, with 17 bases between them. CDR3 DNA sequence: TGTGCCAGCAGCTGGGGACTCCAGGGGAACGGCTACACCTTC. This codes for CASSWGLQGNGYTF. The entire variable domain, with the rest obtained from reference TRBV7-2 and TRBJ1-2, is as follows: GAGVSQSPSNKVTEKGKDVELRCDPISGHTALYWYRQSLGQGLEFLIYFQGNSAPDKSGLPSDRFSAERTGGSVSTLTIQRTQQEDSAVYLCASSWGLQGNGYTFGSGTRLTVV.

This clonotype was recorded many times. The junction departs from germline at one end; a sequencing error may be responsible. The V call is TRBV12-3 or TRBV12-4, the J call TRBJ1-1; D is uncertain. The CDR3 sequence is 13 residues long. For the CDR3, the DNA is TGTGCCAGCAGGTTAGATGGAGGCACTGAAGCTTTCTTT. Its protein is CASRLDGGTEAFF.

V usage is TRBV11-2 and J usage is TRBJ2-1; D is unclear. Per the germline V gene, CDR1 is SGHAT and CDR2 is FQNNGV. The CDR3 has 12 amino acids. Between the trimmed V and J ends, which lost 3 bases and 5 bases, there was a span of 5 bases. The CDR3 nucleotides read TGTGCCAGCAGCTTTACTCACAATGAGCAGTTCTTC. As protein: CASSFTHNEQFF.

The gene calls are TRBV12-3 or TRBV12-4 and TRBJ1-5; D gene uncertain. The CDR3 is 18 amino acids. V lost 1 base, J lost 3 bases, and 19 bases lay in between. In DNA form, the CDR3 reads TGTGCCAGCAGTTTAGGCCAGGTGGGAGTGGCCCCCAATCAGCCCCAGCATTTT. Translated, it gives CASSLGQVGVAPNQPQHF.

V usage is TRBV7-2 and J usage is TRBJ2-5; 14 nucleotides line up with TRBD2. The germline V gene has CDR1 SGHTA and CDR2 FQGNSA. The CDR3 extends over 18 amino acids. V was clipped by 5 bases and J by 2 bases; unmatched bases: 10. The DNA for the CDR3 is TGTGCCAGCAGCCGAGGGACTAGCGGGAGAACTAGGCAAGAGACCCAGTACTTC. Protein product: CASSRGTSGRTRQETQYF.

This chain uses TRBV12-3 or TRBV12-4 with TRBJ2-7; weak D call: TRBD1 (6 bases). V lost 5 bases to trimming and J lost 2 bases, with 13 bases between them. This CDR3 contains 14 residues. CDR3 nucleotides: TGTGCCAGCAGTCCCGGGACAAACCCCTACGAGCAGTACTTC. Protein sequence: CASSPGTNPYEQYF.

This clonotype appeared a few times. The chain joins TRBV30 to TRBJ1-6; TRBD1 matches at 8 bases. Germline CDR1 reads GTSNPN; CDR2 reads SVGIG (reference sequence). The V gene end was trimmed by 3 bases and the J gene end by 9 bases; junction bases not matched to a gene: 7. CDR3 size: 14 residues. The CDR3 DNA sequence: TGTGCCTGGAGCACAGGACAGGGAGTTTCACCCCTCCACTTT. This translates into CAWSTGQGVSPLHF.

This clonotype was seen more than once but under ten times. The CDR3 protein is CASSTDREVDTQYF. The CDR3 nucleotides read TGTGCCAGCAGCACGGACAGGGAGGTAGATACGCAGTATTTT. This chain connects TRBV7-9 to TRBJ2-3; the match to TRBD1 covers 8 bases. With 5 bases clipped from V and 5 bases from J, the junction kept 6 bases outside the gene matches. The CDR3 totals 14 residues. Germline assignment: CDR1 SEHNR and CDR2 FQNEAQ (reference sequence).

V gene TRBV18 combines with J gene TRBJ2-7, with D hard to call. The CDR3 runs 13 residues. Germline V gene lookup returns CDR1 KGHSH and CDR2 LQKENI. V dropped 2 bases and J dropped 3 bases, with 8 bases sitting between them. CDR3 protein: CASSPLKDYEQYF. CDR3 sequence (DNA): TGTGCCAGCTCACCATTAAAGGACTACGAGCAGTACTTC.

This chain links TRBV28 with TRBJ2-1, with D unclear. Trimming pared 2 bases from V and 14 bases from J, leaving 13 bases between. Germline V gives CDR1 MDHEN, CDR2 SYDVKM. There are 12 residues in the CDR3. In DNA form, the CDR3 reads TGTGCCAGCAGTTTAAGACTCACAGAAAAGTTCTTC. Translating it yields CASSLRLTEKFF.

This clonotype was counted only a few times. The J gene is TRBJ1-1, the V gene TRBV4-3; 11 positions match TRBD1. Losses at the gene ends were 1 base for V and 5 bases for J; bases not matched to a gene: 9. The CDR3 runs to 17 residues. The germline V gene has CDR1 LGHNA and CDR2 YSLEER. CDR3 nucleotides: TGCGCCAGCAGCCAAGTCGGACAGGGGGCATGGAAAACTGAAGCTTTCTTT. It codes for CASSQVGQGAWKTEAFF.

This chain joins TRBV4-3 and TRBJ2-2; D gene uncertain. The CDR3 runs 13 residues. Trimming took 3 bases from V and 2 from J, leaving 4 bases between them. Germline V gene lookup returns CDR1 LGHNA and CDR2 YSLEER. CDR3: CASSQDNTGELFF. The CDR3 nucleotides read TGCGCCAGCAGCCAGGACAACACCGGGGAGCTGTTTTTT.

This clonotype was counted at least ten times. The genes are TRBV29-1 and TRBJ1-1; D not certain. The CDR3 loop spans 13 amino acids. V shed 0 bases and J shed 4 bases, with 9 bases lying between them. Germline CDR1 is SQVTM and CDR2 is ANQGSEA. This chain's CDR3 is CSVEDPKGTEAFF. DNA for the CDR3: TGCAGCGTTGAAGATCCTAAGGGCACTGAAGCTTTCTTT.

This chain connects TRBV10-2 to TRBJ2-6; TRBD1 is a possible D gene (6 bases). The CDR3 sequence is 14 residues long. Trimming removed 5 bases at V and 4 bases at J, with 9 bases between. Per the germline V gene, CDR1 is WSHSY and CDR2 is SAAADI. The CDR3 loop reads CASSTGTGANVLTF. CDR3 DNA sequence: TGCGCCAGCAGTACAGGGACCGGGGCCAACGTCCTGACTTTC.

This clonotype appeared a few times. The V and J genes are TRBV20-1 and TRBJ1-4; D is possibly TRBD1 (6 bases). The CDR3 contains 13 residues. Trimming left V 0 bases short and J 8 bases short, with 10 bases between. Germline CDR1 and CDR2: DFQATT and SNEGSKA (reference sequence). The CDR3 loop reads CSARDYDREKLFF. CDR3 DNA sequence: TGCAGTGCTAGAGATTATGACAGGGAAAAACTGTTTTTT.

The chain uses TRBV7-8 and TRBJ2-1; 11 bases align to TRBD2. The junction had 4 bases not matched to a gene; V was cut back by 5 bases and J by 4 bases. Germline-derived CDR1 and CDR2 are SGHVS and FQNEAQ. The CDR3 sequence is 15 residues long. CDR3 in amino acids: CASSMRLAGYNEQFF. The CDR3 bases are TGTGCCAGCAGCATGAGACTAGCGGGATACAATGAGCAGTTCTTC.

This clonotype was picked up many times. The V and J genes are TRBV4-3 and TRBJ1-1; TRBD1 matches 7 bases. The germline CDR1 and CDR2 sequences are LGHNA and YSLEER. The junction had 5 bases not matched to a gene; V was cut back by 0 bases and J by 4 bases. This CDR3 has 15 amino acids. The DNA of the CDR3 is TGCGCCAGCAGCCAAGAAGGCAGGGGGTCCACTGAAGCTTTCTTT. Translating gives CASSQEGRGSTEAFF.

CDR3 residues: CASSYPTTSGSTGTGELFF. The CDR3 DNA reads TGTGCCAGCAGTTACCCCACGACTAGCGGGAGTACGGGCACCGGGGAGCTGTTTTTT. This rearrangement joins TRBV6-2 or TRBV6-3 to TRBJ2-2; 12 nucleotides match TRBD2. The V gene's germline CDR1 is MNHEY and CDR2 SVGEGT. Unmatched junction bases numbered 11, after V lost 2 bases and J lost 4 bases. This CDR3 has 19 amino acids.

The sample holds many counts of this clonotype. The J gene is TRBJ1-1, the V gene TRBV29-1; no reliable D call. The V gene lost 4 bases and the J gene lost 0 bases, with 9 bases spanning the gap. The germline gives CDR1 SQVTM, CDR2 ANQGSEA. The CDR3 length is 13 residues. The CDR3: CSVGSRLNTEAFF. CDR3 nucleotides: TGCAGCGTTGGAAGCAGGTTGAACACTGAAGCTTTCTTT.

This chain uses TRBV18 with TRBJ1-1; D is unresolved. Germline assignment: CDR1 KGHSH and CDR2 LQKENI. The CDR3 is 15 residues long. The germline V and J ends were trimmed by 3 bases and 0 bases, with 11 bases remaining between them. The chain's CDR3 is CASSPFGRVNTEAFF. The CDR3 DNA is TGTGCCAGCTCACCCTTCGGTAGGGTGAACACTGAAGCTTTCTTT.

J is TRBJ2-1 and V is TRBV29-1, with 9 bases aligning to TRBD2. This CDR3 is built from 13 residues. CDR1 SQVTM and CDR2 ANQGSEA come from the germline V gene. V was pared by 7 bases and J by 9 bases, with 10 bases of the junction left unmatched. The CDR3 loop reads CSAQRGADIEQFF. DNA of the CDR3: TGCAGCGCCCAGCGGGGGGCGGACATTGAGCAGTTCTTC.

At least ten counts were recorded for this clonotype. This rearrangement joins TRBV12-3 or TRBV12-4 to TRBJ1-2; TRBD1 is a possible D gene (6 bases). This CDR3 region has 14 residues. Trimming removed 6 bases from V and 2 bases from J, with 13 bases in between. CDR3 sequence: CASRSTGFNYGYTF. CDR3 sequence (DNA): TGTGCCAGCAGGTCCACAGGGTTCAACTATGGCTACACCTTC.

On this clonotype: The junction and the germline gene differ at one end; a read error may be behind it. The chain links TRBV15 to TRBJ2-1, with D hard to call. Germline CDR1 reads LNHNV; CDR2 reads YYDKDF (reference sequence). The CDR3 spans 15 residues. The CDR3 sequence is CATSPSRLGYDEQFF. In nucleotides, the CDR3 is TGTGCCACCAGCCCTAGTCGGTTGGGCTACGATGAGCAGTTCTTC.

This sequence joins TRBV7-9 and TRBJ2-1; the D is unclear. Germline V gene data show CDR1 as SEHNR and CDR2 as FQNEAQ (reference sequence). The CDR3 is 15 residues long. Trimming removed 4 bases from V and 3 bases from J, with 13 bases in between. The CDR3 spells CASSSGFSFYNEQFF. DNA of the CDR3: TGTGCCAGCAGCTCCGGGTTTTCGTTCTACAATGAGCAGTTCTTC.

This chain links TRBV20-1 with TRBJ2-3; D gene unclear. Trimming took off 3 bases at V and 0 bases at J, with 7 bases between the two ends. Germline V gene lookup returns CDR1 DFQATT and CDR2 SNEGSKA (reference sequence). CDR3 length: 13 residues. Written as DNA, the CDR3 is TGCAGTGCTAGTGTCCCAAGCACAGATACGCAGTATTTT. Translating gives CSASVPSTDTQYF.